The clone carrying this T cell receptor beta chain was found many times. Its specificity is unknown. These data are taken from a study of T cells in Graves' hyperthyroidism and ophthalmopathy. Overall study findings and caveats: Most expanded thyroid clonotypes above 0.001 recurred in blood. Through a model of 13 V-J features, ophthalmopathy was separated from stable hyperthyroidism.

Duration under 3 months, a NOSPECS grade of at least 4, and a Clinical Activity Score of at least 3 characterized the ophthalmopathy patients. The CDR3 loop spans 16 amino acids. Trimming removed 1 base from V and 7 bases from J, with 16 bases in between. Germline V CDR1 and CDR2: MNHNY, SVGAGI (reference sequence). RNA transcripts served as the template for amplifying TCR beta CDR3 regions. Researchers ran a first-round RT-PCR on the TCR CDR3 using the HTBI primer set. From the multiplex PCR reads, TCRdb called clonotypes with MiXCR, one entry per CDR3 protein. The table records more than 350,000 distinct CDR3 sequences, about 15% of them present only once.

The gene calls are TRBV6-6 and TRBJ2-2; D perhaps matches TRBD2 (6 bases). The sequence derives from a woman aged 25 to 39 with Graves' ophthalmopathy. The sequenced sample consisted of blood. The CDR3 loop reads CASSYLPRGNIGELFF. The CDR3 DNA sequence: TGTGCCAGCAGTTACTTGCCCCGGGGGAATATCGGGGAGCTGTTTTTT.